Following are 18 T cell receptor beta chains from one sample sequenced in a study of T cells expressing NK-cell markers. Reanalyzing the 5' RACE reads, TCRdb keeps one entry per CDR3 protein, without DNA. This sample's table has about 430,000 distinct CDR3 sequences. The sample comprised blood T cells: a sorted CD56 or NKG2C T cell subset, CD4+ or CD8+ T cells, or bulk PBMC T cells (not recorded which). These receptors originate from a woman in her 50s in good health.

This chain links TRBV7-9 with TRBJ2-3; TCRdb outputs TRBD2, but without DNA this stays unchecked. The CDR3 covers 15 residues. CDR1 and CDR2 from the germline V gene are SEHNR and FQNEAQ (reference sequence). CDR3 residues: CASSPGLTSTDTQYF.

This chain joins TRBV14 and TRBJ1-1. Germline loops: CDR1 SGHDN, CDR2 FVKESK. The CDR3 has 15 residues. CDR3: CASSPLSRTNTEAFF.

The chain employs TRBV4-1 and TRBJ2-6. In germline, CDR1 is MGHRA, CDR2 YSYEKL. The CDR3 is 16 amino acids. The CDR3 region is CASSQDFYSGANVLTF.

The chain combines TRBV27 with TRBJ2-5; the TCRdb call, TRBD2, lacks DNA for checking. This CDR3 spans 17 amino acids. CDR1 and CDR2 from the germline V gene are MNHEY and SMNVEV (reference sequence). CDR3 in amino acids: CASSVRPGTGREGTQYF.

The chain joins TRBV9 to TRBJ2-3; TCRdb returns TRBD1, unconfirmable since there is no DNA. This CDR3 contains 16 residues. Germline V lookup: CDR1 SGDLS, CDR2 YYNGEE. CDR3 residues: CASSVIGTGGRDTQYF.

This sequence joins TRBV10-2 and TRBJ2-3; there is no DNA to check the TCRdb D call of TRBD1. The CDR3 sequence is 12 residues long. CDR1 is WSHSY and CDR2 is SAAADI in the germline V gene. CDR3: CATSPSGYAQYF.

The rearrangement links TRBV7-2 to TRBJ2-1; TCRdb calls TRBD2, which cannot be checked without DNA. This CDR3 contains 15 residues. Germline V gene lookup returns CDR1 SGHTA and CDR2 FQGNSA. CDR3 sequence reads: CASSFRREALKEQFF. Looking up the rest from reference TRBV7-2 and TRBJ2-1 gives the full variable domain: GAGVSQSPSNKVTEKGKDVELRCDPISGHTALYWYRQSLGQGLEFLIYFQGNSAPDKSGLPSDRFSAERTGGSVSTLTIQRTQQEDSAVYLCASSFRREALKEQFFGPGTRLTVL.

The CDR3 reads CASSLVEGQGRNEQFF. The gene calls are TRBV5-1 and TRBJ2-1; the TCRdb call, TRBD1, lacks DNA for checking. Germline lookup yields CDR1 SGHRS and CDR2 YFSETQ. This CDR3 is built from 16 residues.

The chain joins TRBV29-1 to TRBJ2-1; the D call from TCRdb, TRBD2, cannot be confirmed without DNA. Germline loops: CDR1 SQVTM, CDR2 ANQGSEA. CDR3 size: 15 residues. CDR3 protein: CSVDIGGGSYNEQFF.

The genes are TRBV5-1 and TRBJ2-7; TCRdb proposes TRBD2, but this gene call is untestable without DNA. Germline CDR1 reads SGHRS; CDR2 reads YFSETQ. This CDR3 has 14 amino acids. The CDR3 sequence: CASSSGRGGREQYF.

The chain carries TRBV20-1 and TRBJ2-3; TCRdb names TRBD1, which stays unverified in the absence of DNA. Germline V gives CDR1 DFQATT, CDR2 SNEGSKA (reference sequence). This CDR3 comprises 14 residues. CDR3: CSSLGAPSTDTQYF.

The chain couples TRBV29-1 to TRBJ2-5; without DNA, the TCRdb call of TRBD1 cannot be checked. This CDR3 is built from 14 residues. CDR1 and CDR2 from the germline V gene are SQVTM and ANQGSEA. The CDR3 loop reads CSVGTSGGQETQYF.

The chain has TRBV7-2 and TRBJ2-5; the TRBD2 assignment by TCRdb is unverifiable without DNA. Germline V gene lookup returns CDR1 SGHTA and CDR2 FQGNSA. The CDR3 totals 15 residues. The CDR3 loop is CASSFDRGSLETQYF.

The chain couples TRBV7-9 to TRBJ2-1; with no DNA, the TCRdb D assignment of TRBD2 cannot be verified. CDR3 length equals 17 residues. Per the germline V gene, CDR1 is SEHNR and CDR2 is FQNEAQ (reference sequence). The chain's CDR3 is CASRRTSGINSYNEQFF.

J is TRBJ2-5 and V is TRBV12-3 or TRBV12-4. The CDR3 totals 13 residues. The CDR3 loop reads CASMVGKMKTQYF.

The CDR3 sequence: CASVGSNYGYTF. The chain combines TRBV12-5 with TRBJ1-2. Germline assignment: CDR1 LGHNT and CDR2 FRNRAP. The CDR3 is 12 amino acids.

The chain carries TRBV29-1 and TRBJ1-1; the TCRdb call, TRBD1, lacks DNA for checking. This CDR3 is 12 amino acids long. CDR1 is SQVTM, CDR2 ANQGSEA, per germline. CDR3 sequence: CSVNTGPTEAFF.

The chain employs TRBV6-1 and TRBJ1-2. The CDR3 spans 13 residues. In germline, CDR1 is MNHNS, CDR2 SASEGT. CDR3 amino acids: CASTLDGNYGYTF.